The subject of this entry is one T cell receptor beta chain. This receptor's antigen is unknown. No much larger clonotype is one base removed from it; base qualities were not supplied. The cohort consisted of hundreds of healthy bone marrow donors. At the time of sampling, every cohort member was nominally healthy, though immune exposures that went unrecorded were likely present. The donor tested CMV seropositive and was one of the 289 seropositive cohort members. A peripheral blood sample was provided by each donor, and peripheral blood mononuclear cells were used for TCR beta sequencing. The Qiagen DNeasy Blood Extraction Kit was used to extract genomic DNA from the blood cell samples. The germline V gene encodes CDR1 SGHNT and CDR2 YYREEE (reference sequence). The CDR3, cysteine through phenylalanine, is 14 amino acids long. Solely the CDR3 DNA is kept, with 42 bases framed from the first base. The germline V end is reduced by 2 bases and the J end by 3 bases; junction bases left unmatched: 3.

The data stem from a study of cytomegalovirus exposure and HLA in healthy donors (dated by TCRdb to the late 2010s). About the study as a whole: In an earlier analysis of roughly 590 of the donors, about 260 Gb of sequence data and about 110 million unique TCR beta sequences from some 170 million T cells were reported. Rather than drawing on any new phenotypic data, the later analysis identified candidate immune exposures from TCR beta sequences and the way those sequences occurred across donors. Using immunosequencing, the study profiled T cell repertoires from around 680 subjects and related those repertoires to cytomegalovirus serostatus. Donor age, sex, ethnicity and CMV serostatus were compiled together with the repertoire data. Roughly 300 gigabases of sequencing data and 80 million or so unique TCR sequences were included in an early release covering about 600 HLA-typed donors. To decide whether each TCR beta V gene segment behaved as functional or pseudogenic, an earlier analysis of 587 of the donors relied on high-throughput TCR beta sequencing. Every repertoire in the discovery cohort had been generated on one and the same sequencing platform. Roughly five DR-DQ haplotypes were handled as single units for association and clustering because linkage in the cohort was strong. Typing coverage differed by locus: A, B, C, DRB1 and DQB1 were typed in roughly 629-630 donors, DQA1 in 500 to 550, DPA1 in some 600, and DPB1 in approximately 450. HLA typing included class I and class II loci at four-digit resolution. Across about 380 genotyped donors of the cohort, an average of about 240,000 unique TCR beta nucleotide sequences per donor were sequenced, and 15% to 20% of those sequences were non-productive. A later genetic analysis took genome-wide SNP genotypes for about 65% of the roughly 670 donors and used that subset as a discovery cohort. Along with the roughly 670-subject first cohort, a separate validation cohort of 120 different subjects was used. The aim of the study was to test whether cataloging public T cell receptors could identify signatures of past pathogen exposure. High-throughput TCR immunosequencing, statistical association of individual TCRs with disease status, and machine learning were combined to predict cytomegalovirus infection status. Among the roughly 400 genotyped donors, more than 70% belonged to the genetic ancestry cluster associated with self-reported Caucasian donors. A later analysis re-examined previously published TCR beta repertoires from just over 650 donors and added high-resolution HLA genotyping to investigate patterns of TCR occurrence. What the research found in general, with its limitations: A further reported finding was that TCR beta sequences accurately predicted the HLA-A and HLA-B alleles for most subjects in the first cohort. The only immune exposure information available for the cohort was CMV serostatus. Correlated functional status among segregating V segments might reflect linkage disequilibrium, but an unknown experimental factor could not be ruled out. In a later analysis, most CMV-associated TCR beta chains were found to appear HLA-restricted, with HLA associations seemingly driven largely by CMV exposure. In this cohort, only TCR beta chains were sequenced, and detectable features were limited by the absence of alpha or paired-chain data. Because the 87-base-pair reads could not distinguish some IMGT-functional V segments, including TRBV6-2 and TRBV6-3, those segments were excluded. An earlier analysis of 587 of the donors showed that most TCR beta V segments appeared in productive rearrangements either about 90% or about 30% of the time, which broadly matched IMGT annotations. According to a later genetic analysis, donors in an Asian-associated ancestry cluster had fewer N-insertions in productive TCRs than the roughly 670-donor mean. A few of the identified cytomegalovirus-associated TCR beta chains were confirmed in vitro to be specific for cytomegalovirus antigens. An association between a missense DCLRE1C variant and V-gene and J-gene trimming of TCR beta chains was found in a later genetic analysis and replicated in an independent cohort. The presence/absence analyses assumed that sequencing depth was roughly uniform across donors, and that assumption may not be true. A later analysis found that HLA-associated TCR beta chains were more clonally expanded and had lower generation probabilities than equally common non-associated chains. Because HLA typing was unavailable for some donors at each locus, only the typed subset was used in association tests. About 17 rarely observed V segments, including chromosome 9 orphons, were excluded from the earlier analysis of approximately 500 of the donors because counts were too low. In a later analysis, 15,000 to 20,000 TCR beta sequences were associated with specific HLA alleles at a false discovery rate of 0.05. According to a later analysis, parvovirus B19, influenza, CMV and Epstein-Barr virus appeared linked to several top co-occurrence clusters. The classifier was reported to diagnose cytomegalovirus status with high specificity and sensitivity in both the original and validation cohorts. According to a later analysis, TCR association rates differed among HLA loci, with DRB1 alleles showing the most associated TCRs and HLA-C alleles showing the fewest. It was suggested by the authors that the approach could potentially be generalized to other disease states and immunological phenotypes. A cluster of highly shared sequence variants was judged likely to be a technical artifact of the sequencing pipeline. While some public TCRs were present in many individuals, most TCR sequences turned up only very rarely across donors. Assigning TCR associations to individual alleles was difficult when HLA alleles, especially DR and DQ, strongly co-occurred. In the study, approximately 160 TCR beta chains were listed as associated with cytomegalovirus.

The library relied on the immunoSEQ multiplex PCR assay. The multiplex PCR relied on a mix of 60 forward primers for TCR Vbeta segments and 13 reverse primers for TCR Jbeta segments. The CDR3 region of rearranged TCR beta genes was amplified from genomic DNA with a multiplex PCR assay. The Illumina HiSeq System was used to sequence the amplified TCR beta libraries as 87-base-pair reads. The original pipeline was this. A later analysis counted about 76 million unique TCR beta chains across the 650 to 700 repertoires, and 10 million to 12 million of these chains were shared by at least two donors. Raw reads were error-corrected and collapsed into unique sequences with a nearest-neighbor algorithm that merged closely related sequences to remove PCR and sequencing errors. To assign V, D and J gene segments, CDR3 sequences were aligned to IMGT reference sequences. For a sequence to be retained, at least a six-nucleotide match to both a V gene segment and a J gene segment was required. Rearrangements were classified as productive when the CDR3 lacked stop codons and remained in frame with V and J, and all other rearrangements were classified as non-productive. Following IMGT convention, CDR3 was defined as the stretch from the second conserved V-encoded cysteine up to the conserved J-encoded phenylalanine. The earlier analysis of 550 to 650 of the donors excluded any sequence lacking an unambiguous match to a single V gene segment. In an earlier analysis of approximately 610 of the donors, V segments were called functional above 56.7% productive rearrangements and were called segregating when the between-donor standard deviation exceeded 5%. To diagnose cytomegalovirus status from the catalog of TCR beta chain sequences, a statistical classification framework was built. V and J gene assignment, in a later analysis, came from comparing TCR nucleotide sequences with IMGT/GENE-DB human TR gene sequences. A later analysis assigned CDR3 sequences and most-parsimonious VDJ recombination scenarios with the TCRdist pipeline. In a later analysis, each TCR beta chain was defined by its CDR3 amino acid sequence together with its V-gene family, and reads lacking a unique V-gene family were excluded. In a later analysis, 450 to 600 highly shared, low-generation-probability nucleotide sequences were removed to address suspected cross-contamination and a sequencing artifact. For each public chain, a later analysis derived a clonal expansion index from normalized ranks of inferred template counts within each repertoire. A later analysis computed generation probabilities with a VDJ recombination model fitted to out-of-frame rearrangements, and checked the results against IGoR. Hypergeometric tests were used in a later analysis to score TCR-TCR, TCR-HLA and TCR-CMV co-occurrence, with a repertoire-size bias correction applied to the TCR pairs. False discovery rates were estimated in a later analysis by permuting HLA or CMV assignments 20 times. In a later analysis, co-occurring TCRs were grouped using DBSCAN, and TCRdist sequence similarity was added for clustering within HLA-allele-positive subsets. Co-occurrence clustering excluded repertoires with fewer than 30,000 or more than 120,000 public chains, plus five with anomalous nucleotide sharing. The source is immuneACCESS, and TCRdb retained only in-frame sequences with V and J called. Part of the clones is not carried over; for the studies checked, unresolved V genes explain less than half of this, and the remainder is unexplained. That table is the source of V, J and clone size, and D and trimming were worked out from the DNA. Recorded for this sample are under 200,000 clones; about 75% of them occurred a single time. The ten largest clones capture 7% to 8.5% of the sample.

Recombination connected TRBV5-4 to TRBJ2-7; 9 nucleotides in the junction match TRBD1. The material sequenced was PBMCs. The receptor's source is a male donor in good health and CMV-seropositive. The CDR3 reads as follows: CASSFWDRDYEQYF. The nucleotide sequence is given as TGTGCCAGCAGCTTCTGGGACAGGGACTACGAGCAGTACTTC.